Sequencing of this TCR beta chain was carried out in a study of T cells after yellow fever vaccination. Regarding the study as a whole: Booster samples showed a return of most primary-vaccination clones (almost 97% CD4, around 85% CD8).

Each CDR3 protein is one row after TCRdb ran MiXCR on the 5' RACE reads. The table lists 350,000 to 450,000 distinct CDR3 sequences, 6.2% of them singletons. This clonotype occurred a few times. Its specificity is not known. The CDR3 runs to 15 residues. Germline V gene sequence: CDR1 MNHEY, CDR2 SMNVEV (reference sequence). Trimming took off 7 bases at V and 6 bases at J, with 22 bases between the two ends. The TCR comes from a man aged 25 to 40 who received the YFV17D yellow fever vaccine. This specimen was PBMCs, taken 5 days after the yellow fever booster vaccination. The chain combines TRBV27 with TRBJ2-7; a weak D match, TRBD2 (5 bases). The CDR3: CASIYSERRLGEQYF. The CDR3, as DNA: TGTGCCAGCATCTATTCGGAGCGGAGGTTGGGCGAGCAGTACTTC.